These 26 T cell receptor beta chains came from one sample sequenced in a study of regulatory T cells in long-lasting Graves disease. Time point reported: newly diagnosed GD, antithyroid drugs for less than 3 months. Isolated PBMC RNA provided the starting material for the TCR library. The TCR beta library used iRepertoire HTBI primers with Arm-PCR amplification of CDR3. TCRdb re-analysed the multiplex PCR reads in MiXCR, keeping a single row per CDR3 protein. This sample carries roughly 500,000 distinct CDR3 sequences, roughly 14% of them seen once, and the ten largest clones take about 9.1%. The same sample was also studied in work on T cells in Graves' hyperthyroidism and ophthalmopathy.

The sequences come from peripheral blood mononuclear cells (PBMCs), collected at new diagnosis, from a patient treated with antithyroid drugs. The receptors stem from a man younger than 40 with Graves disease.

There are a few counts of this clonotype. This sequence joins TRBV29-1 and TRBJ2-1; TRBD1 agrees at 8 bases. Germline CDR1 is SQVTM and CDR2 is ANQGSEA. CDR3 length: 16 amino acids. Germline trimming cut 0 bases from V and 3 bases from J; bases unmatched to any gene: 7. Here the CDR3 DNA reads TGCAGCGTTGAAGATTTGCAGGGGGCAGGCTACAATGAGCAGTTCTTC. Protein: CSVEDLQGAGYNEQFF.

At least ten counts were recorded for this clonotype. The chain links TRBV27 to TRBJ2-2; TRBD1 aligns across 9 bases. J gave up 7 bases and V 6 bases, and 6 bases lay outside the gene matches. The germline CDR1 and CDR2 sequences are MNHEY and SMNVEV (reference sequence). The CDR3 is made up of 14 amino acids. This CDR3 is CASSPGQGVGELFF. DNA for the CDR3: TGTGCCAGCAGCCCGGGACAGGGTGTCGGGGAGCTGTTTTTT.

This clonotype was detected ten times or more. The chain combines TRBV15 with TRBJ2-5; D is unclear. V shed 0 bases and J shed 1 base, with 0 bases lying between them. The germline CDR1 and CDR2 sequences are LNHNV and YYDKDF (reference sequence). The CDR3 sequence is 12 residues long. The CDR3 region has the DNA TGTGCCACCAGCAGAGACCAAGAGACCCAGTACTTC. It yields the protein CATSRDQETQYF.

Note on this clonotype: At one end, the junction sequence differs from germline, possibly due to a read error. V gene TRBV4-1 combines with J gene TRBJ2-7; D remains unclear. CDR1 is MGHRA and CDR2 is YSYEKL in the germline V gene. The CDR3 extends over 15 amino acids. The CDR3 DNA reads TGCGCCGGCAGCCCTTCCCTCGGGCAGACCTACGAGCAGTACTTC. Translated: CAGSPSLGQTYEQYF.

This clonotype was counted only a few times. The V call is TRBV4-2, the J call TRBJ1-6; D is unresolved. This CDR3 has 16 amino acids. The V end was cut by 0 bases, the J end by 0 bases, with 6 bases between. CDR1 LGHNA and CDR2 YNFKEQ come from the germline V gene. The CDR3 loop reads CASSQEASSYNSPLHF. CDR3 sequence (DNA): TGTGCCAGCAGCCAAGAAGCGAGCTCCTATAATTCACCCCTCCACTTT.

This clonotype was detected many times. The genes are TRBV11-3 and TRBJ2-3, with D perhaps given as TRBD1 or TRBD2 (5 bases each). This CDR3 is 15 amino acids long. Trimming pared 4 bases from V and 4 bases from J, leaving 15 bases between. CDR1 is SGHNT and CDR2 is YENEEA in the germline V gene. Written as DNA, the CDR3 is TGTGCCAGCAGCTACGTCGGGGTAGGGGCAGATACGCAGTATTTT. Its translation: CASSYVGVGADTQYF.

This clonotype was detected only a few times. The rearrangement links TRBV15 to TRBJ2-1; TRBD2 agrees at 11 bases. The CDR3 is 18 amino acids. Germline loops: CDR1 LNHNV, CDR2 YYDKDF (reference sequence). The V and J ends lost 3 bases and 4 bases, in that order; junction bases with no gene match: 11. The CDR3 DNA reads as TGTGCCACCAGCAGTGGGGTTGGGACTAGCGGATTGTACAATGAGCAGTTCTTC. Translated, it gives CATSSGVGTSGLYNEQFF.

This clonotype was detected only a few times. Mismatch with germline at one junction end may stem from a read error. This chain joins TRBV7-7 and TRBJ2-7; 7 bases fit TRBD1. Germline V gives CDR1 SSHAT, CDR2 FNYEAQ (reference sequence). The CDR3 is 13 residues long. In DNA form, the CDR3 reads TGTGCTAGCAGCTTAGTGTCAGGGGGCGAGCAGTACTTC. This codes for CASSLVSGGEQYF.

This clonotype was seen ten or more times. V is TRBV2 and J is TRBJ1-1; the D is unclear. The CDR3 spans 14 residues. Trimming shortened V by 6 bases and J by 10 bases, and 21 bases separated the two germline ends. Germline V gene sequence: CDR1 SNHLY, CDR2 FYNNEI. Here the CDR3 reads CASRLGGMGKGAFF. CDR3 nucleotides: TGTGCCAGCAGGCTCGGTGGAATGGGGAAGGGAGCTTTCTTT.

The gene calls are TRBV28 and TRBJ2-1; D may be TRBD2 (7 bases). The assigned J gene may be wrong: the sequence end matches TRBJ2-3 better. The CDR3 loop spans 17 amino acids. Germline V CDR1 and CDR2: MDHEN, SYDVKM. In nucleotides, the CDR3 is TGTGCCAGCAGTTTTTACCGACAGGTCGGGGGGACAGATACGCAGTATTTT. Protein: CASSFYRQVGGTDTQYF.

CDR3 DNA sequence: TGCAGCCCCTTATTTAAGAATACGCAGTATTTT. Translated: CSPLFKNTQYF. The V and J genes are TRBV29-1 and TRBJ2-3; D not certain. V was shortened by 8 bases and J by 7 bases, with 13 bases between the two germline ends. The CDR3 length is 11 residues. Germline V lookup: CDR1 SQVTM, CDR2 ANQGSEA.

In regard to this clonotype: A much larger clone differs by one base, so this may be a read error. CDR3 sequence: CASSPWREDGTQYF. The DNA of the CDR3 is TGTGCCAGCAGTCCCTGGCGGGAGGATGGGACCCAGTACTTC. The chain combines TRBV27 with TRBJ2-5, with TRBD2 identical over 8 bases. Losses at the gene ends were 5 bases for V and 7 bases for J; bases not matched to a gene: 9. In germline, CDR1 is MNHEY, CDR2 SMNVEV (reference sequence). CDR3 length equals 14 residues.

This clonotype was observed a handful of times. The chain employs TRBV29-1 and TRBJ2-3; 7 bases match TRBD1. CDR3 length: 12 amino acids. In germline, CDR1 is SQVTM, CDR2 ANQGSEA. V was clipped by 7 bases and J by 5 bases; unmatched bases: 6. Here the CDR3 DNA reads TGCAGCGCTGAGGGGGCGGAAGATACGCAGTATTTT. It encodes CSAEGAEDTQYF.

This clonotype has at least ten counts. CDR3 DNA: TGTGCCAGCAGCTTGATGGGAGCGATCCGGCAGTACTTC. Protein sequence: CASSLMGAIRQYF. The V gene is TRBV7-2, the J gene TRBJ2-7; maybe TRBD2 (5 bases). Germline CDR1 is SGHTA and CDR2 is FQGNSA. V dropped 3 bases and J dropped 9 bases, with 15 bases sitting between them. The CDR3 length is 13 residues.

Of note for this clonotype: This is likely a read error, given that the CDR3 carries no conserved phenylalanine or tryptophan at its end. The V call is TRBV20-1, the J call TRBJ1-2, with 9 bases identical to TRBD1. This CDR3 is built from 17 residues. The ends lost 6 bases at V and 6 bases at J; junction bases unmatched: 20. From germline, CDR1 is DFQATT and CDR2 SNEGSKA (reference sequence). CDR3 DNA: TGCAGTGCCGGGTCCACAGGGGGCCGGGAGATACACAATGGCTACACCTCC. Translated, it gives CSAGSTGGREIHNGYTS.

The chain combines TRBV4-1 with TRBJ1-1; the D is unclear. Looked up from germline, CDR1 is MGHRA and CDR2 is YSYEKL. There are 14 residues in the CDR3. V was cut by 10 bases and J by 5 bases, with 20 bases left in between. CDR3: CATQRGPYRTEAFF. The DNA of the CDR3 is TGCGCCACCCAACGCGGACCTTATAGAACTGAAGCTTTCTTT.

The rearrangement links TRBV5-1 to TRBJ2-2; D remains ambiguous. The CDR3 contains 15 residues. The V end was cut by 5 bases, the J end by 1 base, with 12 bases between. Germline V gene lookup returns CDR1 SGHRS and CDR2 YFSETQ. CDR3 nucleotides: TGCGCCAGCAGTAAGAGCGAGCTGAACACCGGGGAGCTGTTTTTT. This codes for CASSKSELNTGELFF.

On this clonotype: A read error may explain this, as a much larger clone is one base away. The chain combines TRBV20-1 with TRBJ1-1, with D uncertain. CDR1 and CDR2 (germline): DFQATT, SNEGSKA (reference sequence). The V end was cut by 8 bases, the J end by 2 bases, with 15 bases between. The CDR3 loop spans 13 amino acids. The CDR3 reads CSNDGRLNTEAFF. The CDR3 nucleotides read TGCAGTAACGACGGCAGGCTTAACACTGAAGCTTTCTTT.

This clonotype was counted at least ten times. DNA for the CDR3: TGTGCCAGCAGTGAGGACCAGGGAGTTAGGTGGTACGAGCAGTACTTC. It translates to CASSEDQGVRWYEQYF. This chain joins TRBV2 and TRBJ2-7; D may be TRBD1 or TRBD2 (5 bases each). Germline CDR1 and CDR2: SNHLY and FYNNEI. V shed 3 bases and J shed 4 bases, with 19 bases lying between them. The CDR3 is 16 residues long.

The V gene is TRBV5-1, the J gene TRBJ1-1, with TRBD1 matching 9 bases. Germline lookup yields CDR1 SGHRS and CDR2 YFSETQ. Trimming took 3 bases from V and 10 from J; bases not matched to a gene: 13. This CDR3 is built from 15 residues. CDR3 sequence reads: CASSSGTGWSLVAFF. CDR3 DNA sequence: TGCGCCAGCAGCTCCGGGACAGGGTGGAGTTTGGTAGCTTTCTTT.

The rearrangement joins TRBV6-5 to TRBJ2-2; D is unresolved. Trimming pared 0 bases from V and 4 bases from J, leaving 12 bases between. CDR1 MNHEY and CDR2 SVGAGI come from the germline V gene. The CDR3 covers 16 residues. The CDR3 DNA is TGTGCCAGCAGTTACTCGCCAGGATGGACCACCGGGGAGCTGTTTTTT. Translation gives CASSYSPGWTTGELFF.

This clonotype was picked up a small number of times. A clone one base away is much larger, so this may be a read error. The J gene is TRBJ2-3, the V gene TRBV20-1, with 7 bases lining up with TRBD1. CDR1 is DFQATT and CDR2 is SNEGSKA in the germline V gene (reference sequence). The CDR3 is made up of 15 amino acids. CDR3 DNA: TGCAATGCGAATCGGGACAGTGTCAGCACAGATACGCAGTATTTT. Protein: CNANRDSVSTDTQYF.

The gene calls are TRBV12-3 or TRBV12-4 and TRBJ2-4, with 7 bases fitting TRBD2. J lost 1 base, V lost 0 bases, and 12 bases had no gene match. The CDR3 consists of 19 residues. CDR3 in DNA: TGTGCCAGCAGTTTAGCGGGAGGGCTGGTCCCCCTTGCCAAAAACATTCAGTACTTC. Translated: CASSLAGGLVPLAKNIQYF.

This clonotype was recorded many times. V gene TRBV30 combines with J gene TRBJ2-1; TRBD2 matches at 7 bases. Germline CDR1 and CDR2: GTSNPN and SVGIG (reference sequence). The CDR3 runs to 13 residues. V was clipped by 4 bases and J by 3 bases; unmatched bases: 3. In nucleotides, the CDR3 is TGTGCCTGGAAAAGCGGGGACTACAATGAGCAGTTCTTC. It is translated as CAWKSGDYNEQFF.

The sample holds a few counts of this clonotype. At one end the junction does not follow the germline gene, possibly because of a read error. CDR3 sequence (DNA): TGCGCCAGCAGCCAAGGGCGGGACAGGGGATACGAGCAGTACTTC. This encodes CASSQGRDRGYEQYF. The V and J genes are TRBV7-9 and TRBJ2-7; 10 bases fit TRBD1. CDR3 length: 15 amino acids. CDR1 is SEHNR and CDR2 is FQNEAQ in the germline V gene (reference sequence).

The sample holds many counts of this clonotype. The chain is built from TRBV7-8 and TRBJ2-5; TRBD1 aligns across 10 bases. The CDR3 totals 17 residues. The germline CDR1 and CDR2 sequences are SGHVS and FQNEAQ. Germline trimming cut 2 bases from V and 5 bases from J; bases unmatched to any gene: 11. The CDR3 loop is CASSLTRDRGPRETQYF. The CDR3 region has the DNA TGTGCCAGCAGCTTAACCCGGGACAGGGGCCCTCGGGAGACCCAGTACTTC.